These T cell receptor beta chains were read from a single sample in a study of blood T cell repertoires in COVID-19. The method was immunoSEQ multiplex PCR; TCRdb's version includes in-frame clones alone and lacks a portion of them. The data hold fewer than 500,000 clones, with about 90% observed a single time. What was sequenced was peripheral blood. The receptors stem from a man younger than 35 with COVID-19, enrolled during active disease. The conserved cysteine and the conserved F or W are not part of the CDR3 here.

TRBV19,ASSTPGLAGVGTDTQY
TRBV9,ASSVGPSGGGTDTQY
TRBV9,ASSARLAGAYNEQF
TRBV9,ASSVGGGAEGMNTEAF
TRBV14,ASSTGDPYNEQF
TRBV11-2,ASSLDRGYGYT
TRBV5-6,ASSFSMNTEAF
TRBV27,ASSLSAPQWLNEQF
TRBV6-5,ASSKPGHGNSPLH
TRBV7-8,ASSLGVLAGGDEQY
TRBV19,ASKMTGGKGNEQF
TRBV7-9,ASSISTGRNTEAF
TRBV6-2/TRBV6-3,ASSSFARLGTEAF
TRBV5-4,ASSSNTGTGDNEQF
TRBV5-5,ASSPSTGIFYEQY
TRBV2,ASSAQGAPSYNEQF
TRBV27,ASSFRTGNEQF
TRBV3-1/TRBV3-2,ASSQIYGTSGSSGDEQF
TRBV13,ASTTDREVNYGYT
TRBV14,ASSRQGNTEAF
TRBV6-5,ASKSDRGSYNEQF
TRBV7-8,ASSLTVNGELF
TRBV29-1,SAAWGRGYT
TRBV6-7,ASSLDSPYEQY
TRBV16,ASSLNRGMAEAF
TRBV5-1,ASSLSGDGELF
TRBV5-1,ASSLVAGGNTEAF
TRBV4-1,ASSHRIGTSGTDSYEQY
TRBV7-9,ASSLAQGGPYEQY
TRBV3-1/TRBV3-2,ASSRVTGNTEAF
TRBV6-5,ASSRGLEPDEQF
TRBV2,ASSRTGVRYEQY
TRBV6-5,ASSYSDRGLEKLF